Reported below is one T cell receptor beta chain. The antigen remains undetermined. This entry is derived from a study of T cell responses to AZD1222 COVID-19 vaccine. Whole-study results and caveats: Baseline seropositivity characterized only a handful of AZD1222 recipients.

Assay used: immunoSEQ multiplex PCR; TCRdb lists only in-frame clones, some missing. There are over 100,000 clones in the sample; approximately 87% occur only once, and around 12% lies in the top ten. CDR1 is ENHRY, CDR2 SYGVKD, per germline. This CDR3 has 13 residues. V lost 4 bases to trimming and J lost 2 bases, with 9 bases between them. This TCR was sampled from an adult in good health. This chain links TRBV10-3 with TRBJ2-7; D not certain. Sequencing used peripheral blood, obtained on day 0 of AZD1222 vaccination. This CDR3 reads CAISGQETYEQYF. The CDR3 DNA is TGTGCCATCAGTGGGCAAGAGACCTACGAGCAGTACTTC.